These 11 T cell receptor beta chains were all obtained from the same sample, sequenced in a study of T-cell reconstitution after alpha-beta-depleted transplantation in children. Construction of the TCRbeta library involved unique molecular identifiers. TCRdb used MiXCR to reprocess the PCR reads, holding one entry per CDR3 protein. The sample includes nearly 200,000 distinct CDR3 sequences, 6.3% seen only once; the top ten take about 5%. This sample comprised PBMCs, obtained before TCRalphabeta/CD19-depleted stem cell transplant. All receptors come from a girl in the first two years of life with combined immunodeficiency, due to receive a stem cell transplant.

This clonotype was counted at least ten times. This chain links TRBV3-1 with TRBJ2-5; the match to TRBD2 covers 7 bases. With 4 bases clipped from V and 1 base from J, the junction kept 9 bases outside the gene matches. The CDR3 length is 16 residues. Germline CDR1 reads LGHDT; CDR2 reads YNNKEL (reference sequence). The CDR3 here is CASSPNWASGQETQYF. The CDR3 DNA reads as TGTGCCAGCAGCCCCAATTGGGCTAGCGGCCAAGAGACCCAGTACTTC.

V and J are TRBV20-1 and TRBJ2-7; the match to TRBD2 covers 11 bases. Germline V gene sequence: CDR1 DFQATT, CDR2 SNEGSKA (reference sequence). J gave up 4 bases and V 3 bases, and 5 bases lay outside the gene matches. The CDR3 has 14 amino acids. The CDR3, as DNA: TGCAGTGCTAGTAGGCTAGCGGGGGGATACGAGCAGTACTTC. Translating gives CSASRLAGGYEQYF.

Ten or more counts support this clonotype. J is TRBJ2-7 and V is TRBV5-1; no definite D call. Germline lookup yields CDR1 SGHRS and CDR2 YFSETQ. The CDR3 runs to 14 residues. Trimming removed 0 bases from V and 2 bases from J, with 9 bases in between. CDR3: CASSLANGPYEQYF. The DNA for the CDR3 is TGCGCCAGCAGCTTGGCAAACGGTCCCTACGAGCAGTACTTC.

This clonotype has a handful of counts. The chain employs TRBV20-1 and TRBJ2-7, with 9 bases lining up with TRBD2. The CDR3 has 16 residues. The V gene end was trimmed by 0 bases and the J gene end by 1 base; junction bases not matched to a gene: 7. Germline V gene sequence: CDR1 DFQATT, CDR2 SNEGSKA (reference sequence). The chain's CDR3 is CSARDPQTSGSYEQYF. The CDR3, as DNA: TGCAGTGCTAGAGATCCCCAGACTAGCGGTTCCTACGAGCAGTACTTC.

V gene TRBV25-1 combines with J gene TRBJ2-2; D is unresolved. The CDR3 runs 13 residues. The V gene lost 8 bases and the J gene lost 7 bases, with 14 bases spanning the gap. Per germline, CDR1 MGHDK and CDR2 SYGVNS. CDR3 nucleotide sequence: TGTGCCAGCGGCCCCGGATTCTACGGGGAGCTGTTTTTT. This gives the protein CASGPGFYGELFF.

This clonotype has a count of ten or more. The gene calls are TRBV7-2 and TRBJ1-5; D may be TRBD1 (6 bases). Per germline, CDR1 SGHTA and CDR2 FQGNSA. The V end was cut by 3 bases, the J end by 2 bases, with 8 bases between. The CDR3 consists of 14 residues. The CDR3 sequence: CASSLYRGNQPQHF. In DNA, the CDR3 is TGTGCCAGCAGCTTGTACAGGGGCAATCAGCCCCAGCATTTT.

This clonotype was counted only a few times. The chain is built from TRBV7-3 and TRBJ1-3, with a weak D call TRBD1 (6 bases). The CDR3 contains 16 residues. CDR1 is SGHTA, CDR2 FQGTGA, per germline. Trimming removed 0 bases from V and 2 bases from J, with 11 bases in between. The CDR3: CASSLTSGGPGNTIYF. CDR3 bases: TGTGCCAGCAGCTTAACCTCCGGGGGGCCTGGAAACACCATATATTTT.

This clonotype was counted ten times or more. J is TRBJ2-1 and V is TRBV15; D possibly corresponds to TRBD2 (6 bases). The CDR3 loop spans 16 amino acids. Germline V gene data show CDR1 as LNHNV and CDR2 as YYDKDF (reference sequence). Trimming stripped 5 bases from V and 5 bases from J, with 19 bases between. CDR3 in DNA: TGTGCCACCAGCGTGACTAGTCCTTTGTACGACAATGAGCAGTTCTTC. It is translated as CATSVTSPLYDNEQFF.

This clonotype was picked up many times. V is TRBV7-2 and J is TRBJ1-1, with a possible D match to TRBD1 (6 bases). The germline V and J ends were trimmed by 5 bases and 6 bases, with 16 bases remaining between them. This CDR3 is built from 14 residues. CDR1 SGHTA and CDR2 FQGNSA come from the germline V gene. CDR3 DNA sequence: TGTGCCAGCAGCCCCTGGGGGGGCGTCTCTGAAGCTTTCTTT. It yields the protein CASSPWGGVSEAFF. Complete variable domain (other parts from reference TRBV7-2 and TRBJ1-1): GAGVSQSPSNKVTEKGKDVELRCDPISGHTALYWYRQSLGQGLEFLIYFQGNSAPDKSGLPSDRFSAERTGGSVSTLTIQRTQQEDSAVYLCASSPWGGVSEAFFGQGTRLTVV.

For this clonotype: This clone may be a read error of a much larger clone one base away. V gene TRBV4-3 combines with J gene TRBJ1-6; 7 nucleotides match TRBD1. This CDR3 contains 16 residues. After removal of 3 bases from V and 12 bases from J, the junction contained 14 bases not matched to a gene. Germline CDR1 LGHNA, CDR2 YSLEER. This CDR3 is CASSQWERGLGLPLHF. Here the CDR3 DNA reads TGCGCCAGCAGCCAGTGGGAAAGGGGGCTAGGTTTACCCCTCCACTTT.

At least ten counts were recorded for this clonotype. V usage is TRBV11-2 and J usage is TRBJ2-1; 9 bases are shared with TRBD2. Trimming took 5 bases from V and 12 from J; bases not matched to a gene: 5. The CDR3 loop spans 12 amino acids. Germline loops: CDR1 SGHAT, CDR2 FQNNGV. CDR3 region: CASSAGGWGQFF. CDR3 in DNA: TGTGCCAGCAGCGCGGGGGGGTGGGGGCAGTTCTTC. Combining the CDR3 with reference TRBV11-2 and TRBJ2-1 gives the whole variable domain EAGVAQSPRYKIIEKRQSVAFWCNPISGHATLYWYQQILGQGPKLLIQFQNNGVVDDSQLPKDRFSAERLKGVDSTLKIQPAKLEDSAVYLCASSAGGWGQFFGPGTRLTVL.